Many counts were recorded for the clone carrying this T cell receptor (beta chain). Its antigen remains unidentified. These data come from a study of CD8 T cells in ankylosing spondylitis. Study findings and constraints: Earlier work had already found some motif variants in reactive arthritis synovial fluid and blood.

V dropped 3 bases and J dropped 5 bases, with 15 bases sitting between them. This CDR3 has 14 residues. Germline V gives CDR1 SGHDT, CDR2 YYEEEE. TCRdb analysed the 5' RACE reads with MiXCR anew, one entry per CDR3 protein. The repertoire holds under 250,000 distinct CDR3 sequences, with approximately 24% as singletons. Sequenced sample: blood, either unsorted or a sorted T cell fraction (not recorded which). This sequence originates from a male donor with ankylosing spondylitis or in good health (not recorded which). The chain combines TRBV5-6 with TRBJ2-7, with a weak D call TRBD1 (6 bases). This CDR3 reads CASSSWGLSHEQYF. DNA of the CDR3: TGTGCCAGCAGCTCATGGGGGCTGTCCCACGAGCAGTACTTC.